Listed here are 25 T cell receptor beta chains from one sample, sequenced in a study of T-cell memory formation after mild COVID-19. TCRdb re-called the 5' RACE reads through MiXCR, storing one row per CDR3 protein. The repertoire holds hundreds of thousands of distinct CDR3 sequences, with roughly 21% as singletons. Material: PBMCs or a T cell subset sorted from them (not recorded which). These receptors originate from a man between 18 and 29 years old who had mild COVID-19 (a few samples of this study predate the infection). Cell type and time point are not known.

V and J are TRBV28 and TRBJ2-5, with TRBD2 matching over 10 bases. Germline CDR1 MDHEN, CDR2 SYDVKM. The CDR3 contains 15 residues. V lost 6 bases, J lost 5 bases, and 9 bases stayed unmatched. As DNA, the CDR3 is TGTGCCAGCAGACCACTAGCGGGGAACGGTGAGACCCAGTACTTC. As protein: CASRPLAGNGETQYF. The full variable domain, rest sourced from reference TRBV28 and TRBJ2-5, is DVKVTQSSRYLVKRTGEKVFLECVQDMDHENMFWYRQDPGLGLRLIYFSYDVKMKEKGDIPEGYSVSREKKERFSLILESASTNQTSMYLCASRPLAGNGETQYFGPGTRLLVL.

This clonotype has just a few counts. The chain's CDR3 is CASSLFGEGKEAFF. The CDR3 DNA reads TGTGCCAGCAGTTTGTTTGGGGAAGGGAAGGAAGCTTTCTTT. The V call is TRBV12-3 or TRBV12-4, the J call TRBJ1-1; D unclear. This CDR3 region has 14 residues. V shed 3 bases and J shed 8 bases, with 16 bases lying between them.

This clonotype was picked up a small number of times. The chain has TRBV4-3 and TRBJ1-1, with unresolved D. The V end lost 0 bases, the J end lost 4 bases, and 6 bases lay between the germline ends. In germline, CDR1 is LGHNA, CDR2 YSLEER. The CDR3 is made up of 13 amino acids. DNA for the CDR3: TGCGCCAGCAGCCAAGATTTGAGCACTGAAGCTTTCTTT. It specifies CASSQDLSTEAFF.

The rearrangement joins TRBV5-4 to TRBJ1-3; no firm D call. Germline V gene data show CDR1 as SGHNT and CDR2 as YYREEE (reference sequence). Trimming shortened V by 1 base and J by 2 bases, and 7 bases separated the two germline ends. The CDR3 length is 14 residues. DNA for the CDR3: TGTGCCAGCAGCTTGTGGGAGGCTGGAAACACCATATATTTT. Its protein product is CASSLWEAGNTIYF.

This rearrangement joins TRBV29-1 to TRBJ1-2; TRBD1 might be the D (5 bases). The CDR3 runs to 10 residues. V was cut by 7 bases and J by 5 bases, with 8 bases left in between. The germline gives CDR1 SQVTM, CDR2 ANQGSEA. The chain's CDR3 is CSAQGYGYTF. In DNA, the CDR3 is TGCAGCGCTCAGGGATATGGCTACACCTTC.

V and J are TRBV20-1 and TRBJ2-3, with D possibly being TRBD1 (5 bases). CDR3 size: 13 residues. The germline V gene has CDR1 DFQATT and CDR2 SNEGSKA (reference sequence). With 3 bases removed from V and 5 bases from J, the gap between germline ends came to 12 bases. The CDR3 bases are TGCAGTGCTAGGGCCCAGGGTGGAGATACGCAGTATTTT. Protein: CSARAQGGDTQYF.

The sample holds a few counts of this clonotype. V and J are TRBV11-2 and TRBJ2-6; no reliable D call. V lost 1 base, J lost 4 bases, and 11 bases lay in between. The CDR3 runs to 16 residues. Germline V gives CDR1 SGHAT, CDR2 FQNNGV. The CDR3 DNA follows: TGTGCCAGCAGCTTAGTATGGTTGGCGGGGGCCAACGTCCTGACTTTC. This sequence encodes CASSLVWLAGANVLTF.

Here the CDR3 reads CASSHPPPTGRGNDTQYF. In DNA form, the CDR3 reads TGCGCCAGCAGCCACCCCCCGCCTACAGGGCGAGGCAACGATACGCAGTATTTT. V usage is TRBV4-1 and J usage is TRBJ2-3; D is perhaps TRBD1 (6 bases). The CDR3 covers 18 residues. Germline V lookup: CDR1 MGHRA, CDR2 YSYEKL. V was trimmed by 3 bases and J by 6 bases, leaving 25 bases between them.

Only a few counts were recorded for this clonotype. The rearrangement uses TRBV7-2 and TRBJ2-5, with D unclear. The V gene's germline CDR1 is SGHTA and CDR2 FQGNSA. V was trimmed by 3 bases and J by 1 base, leaving 9 bases between them. This CDR3 comprises 14 residues. The CDR3 bases are TGTGCCAGCAGCTTTAGGGTCGGCCAAGAGACCCAGTACTTC. Its protein product is CASSFRVGQETQYF.

The chain uses TRBV12-3 or TRBV12-4 and TRBJ2-7, with TRBD2 as a possible D gene (6 bases). This CDR3 comprises 15 residues. Between the trimmed V and J ends, which lost 4 bases and 2 bases, there was a span of 15 bases. The CDR3 bases are TGTGCCAGCAGTTCACCCCGGACGGGGGCCTACGAGCAGTACTTC. As protein: CASSSPRTGAYEQYF.

This chain connects TRBV20-1 to TRBJ1-1; 7 bases match TRBD1. V gave up 1 base and J gave up 2 bases; unmatched junction bases: 7. The length of the CDR3 is 15 residues. Germline V gives CDR1 DFQATT, CDR2 SNEGSKA (reference sequence). In DNA form, the CDR3 reads TGCAGTGCTAGAGCCCCCCAGGGGGTCAACACTGAAGCTTTCTTT. This gives the protein CSARAPQGVNTEAFF.

This clonotype was recorded a few times. The chain carries TRBV5-1 and TRBJ2-1; a weak D match, TRBD2 (6 bases). Germline values: CDR1 SGHRS, CDR2 YFSETQ. The CDR3 sequence is 16 residues long. Trimming took off 0 bases at V and 0 bases at J, with 10 bases between the two ends. The chain's CDR3 is CASSLVPTSSYNEQFF. The CDR3 nucleotides are TGCGCCAGCAGCTTGGTCCCGACTAGCTCCTACAATGAGCAGTTCTTC.

The gene calls are TRBV3-1 and TRBJ1-1; D is ambiguous. The V end lost 4 bases, the J end lost 1 base, and 13 bases lay between the germline ends. Germline CDR1 and CDR2: LGHDT and YNNKEL (reference sequence). The CDR3 length is 15 residues. In DNA form, the CDR3 reads TGTGCCAGCAGCCCAGACGGGAGCCCGAACACTGAAGCTTTCTTT. It translates to CASSPDGSPNTEAFF.

The rearrangement joins TRBV3-1 to TRBJ2-1; 13 positions agree with TRBD2. V shed 5 bases, J shed 3 bases, and the junction held 10 bases outside the gene matches. The CDR3 has 18 amino acids. The V gene's germline CDR1 is LGHDT and CDR2 YNNKEL (reference sequence). CDR3 DNA sequence: TGTGCCAGCAGCACCCGACTAGCGGGGGGCATCATCTACAATGAGCAGTTCTTC. Amino acids: CASSTRLAGGIIYNEQFF.

This clonotype was counted at least ten times. The chain has TRBV7-9 and TRBJ2-5; no definite D call. CDR3 size: 12 residues. With 5 bases removed from V and 1 base from J, the gap between germline ends came to 5 bases. CDR1 and CDR2 from the germline V gene are SEHNR and FQNEAQ (reference sequence). CDR3 DNA sequence: TGTGCCAGCAGCGCGGTCCAAGAGACCCAGTACTTC. Translating gives CASSAVQETQYF.

This clonotype was recorded at least ten times. The rearrangement uses TRBV7-9 and TRBJ2-1, with 7 bases fitting TRBD2. The CDR3 consists of 13 residues. The V gene end was trimmed by 7 bases and the J gene end by 10 bases; junction bases not matched to a gene: 10. The germline gives CDR1 SEHNR, CDR2 FQNEAQ (reference sequence). Here the CDR3 DNA reads TGTGCCAGCATCCGCAGCGGGGCTGAGGAGCAGTTCTTC. Its protein is CASIRSGAEEQFF. Using reference TRBV7-9 and TRBJ2-1 for the parts outside the CDR3, the full variable domain is DTGVSQNPRHKITKRGQNVTFRCDPISEHNRLYWYRQTLGQGPEFLTYFQNEAQLEKSRLLSDRFSAERPKGSFSTLEIQRTEQGDSAMYLCASIRSGAEEQFFGPGTRLTVL.

This clonotype was found many times. This chain uses TRBV4-3 with TRBJ2-3, with D possibly TRBD1 on 5 matching bases. CDR3 length: 15 amino acids. The germline CDR1 and CDR2 sequences are LGHNA and YSLEER. Trimming took 0 bases from V and 0 from J, leaving 7 bases between them. The DNA of the CDR3 is TGCGCCAGCAGCCAAGATGGGGCTAGCACAGATACGCAGTATTTT. Translating gives CASSQDGASTDTQYF.

This clonotype was detected only a few times. This chain joins TRBV7-3 and TRBJ2-1, with D perhaps assigned TRBD1 or TRBD2 (6 bases each). CDR3 length: 15 residues. In germline, CDR1 is SGHTA, CDR2 FQGTGA. The ends were cut back, 5 bases at V and 4 bases at J, with 15 bases in the middle. DNA for the CDR3: TGTGCCAGCAGCCCAACCCTAGGGGGGTACAATGAGCAGTTCTTC. Protein product: CASSPTLGGYNEQFF.

This CDR3 is CASSFPGTVRETQYF. The CDR3 DNA reads TGCGCCAGCAGCTTCCCCGGGACAGTCCGAGAGACCCAGTACTTC. The chain employs TRBV5-1 and TRBJ2-5; 7 bases line up with TRBD1. Trimming at V came to 2 bases and at J to 4 bases, leaving 8 bases not matched to a gene. Germline CDR1 reads SGHRS; CDR2 reads YFSETQ. The CDR3 consists of 15 residues.

The V gene is TRBV6-5, the J gene TRBJ1-2; D is undetermined. The CDR3 is 15 residues long. Germline CDR1 and CDR2: MNHEY and SVGAGI. V gave up 7 bases and J gave up 2 bases, with 17 bases separating them. CDR3: CASTSPARNNYGYTF. CDR3 in DNA: TGTGCCAGCACCTCTCCGGCGCGGAACAACTATGGCTACACCTTC.

The genes are TRBV20-1 and TRBJ2-5, with D hard to call. The germline CDR1 and CDR2 sequences are DFQATT and SNEGSKA (reference sequence). This CDR3 spans 13 amino acids. The V end was cut by 6 bases, the J end by 1 base, with 12 bases between. CDR3 sequence: CSATINTQETQYF. CDR3 sequence (DNA): TGCAGTGCGACAATTAACACCCAAGAGACCCAGTACTTC.

This clonotype has only a few counts. This chain links TRBV2 with TRBJ1-1; possibly TRBD1 for D (6 bases). With 2 bases removed from V and 6 bases from J, the gap between germline ends came to 7 bases. Per the germline V gene, CDR1 is SNHLY and CDR2 is FYNNEI. The CDR3 spans 12 residues. The CDR3 loop is CASSEWGPEAFF. The CDR3 DNA reads as TGTGCCAGCAGTGAATGGGGGCCTGAAGCTTTCTTT.

The chain links TRBV4-3 to TRBJ2-5, with D perhaps matching TRBD2 (5 bases). Germline V gene lookup returns CDR1 LGHNA and CDR2 YSLEER. Deletions cut 1 base from V and 1 base from J, with 10 bases between. The CDR3 length is 15 residues. This CDR3 reads CASSQVGGPQETQYF. The CDR3 DNA sequence: TGCGCCAGCAGCCAAGTCGGAGGACCCCAAGAGACCCAGTACTTC.

This chain links TRBV6-5 with TRBJ1-2; 8 positions match TRBD1. Germline CDR1 and CDR2: MNHEY and SVGAGI. The V gene end was trimmed by 2 bases and the J gene end by 2 bases; junction bases not matched to a gene: 7. The CDR3 sequence is 16 residues long. Here the CDR3 DNA reads TGTGCCAGCAGTTACGGGGGACAGGAGCTAAACTATGGCTACACCTTC. It encodes CASSYGGQELNYGYTF.

Only a few counts were recorded for this clonotype. The chain employs TRBV5-1 and TRBJ2-2; the match to TRBD2 covers 14 bases. The CDR3 is made up of 17 amino acids. V gave up 4 bases and J gave up 1 base; unmatched junction bases: 3. Per germline, CDR1 SGHRS and CDR2 YFSETQ. CDR3 DNA sequence: TGCGCCAGCAGCCTCGGGACTAGCGGGAGGAACACCGGGGAGCTGTTTTTT. It encodes CASSLGTSGRNTGELFF. The whole variable domain, filled in from reference TRBV5-1 and TRBJ2-2, reads KAGVTQTPRYLIKTRGQQVTLSCSPISGHRSVSWYQQTPGQGLQFLFEYFSETQRNKGNFPGRFSGRQFSNSRSEMNVSTLELGDSALYLCASSLGTSGRNTGELFFGEGSRLTVL.